This T cell receptor (beta chain) was sequenced during a study of blood T cell repertoires in COVID-19. For the study at large: The United States, Italy and Spain supplied acute and convalescent COVID-19 samples. Sources were T cells, B-cell-depleted T cells, or PBMCs; the material itself was cDNA or gDNA.

The repertoire was sequenced with immunoSEQ multiplex PCR; TCRdb's copy has only in-frame clones and lacks some. The sample records approximately 280,000 clones, around nine tenths being singletons. This clone was seen once. V shed 6 bases, J shed 6 bases, and the junction held 6 bases outside the gene matches. The CDR3 consists of 15 residues. Germline V gene lookup returns CDR1 LNHDA and CDR2 SQIVND (reference sequence). The sequence derives from a man aged 40-49 years with acute or convalescent COVID-19. The source material was peripheral blood. This chain links TRBV19 with TRBJ1-6; TRBD1 matches at 9 bases. The CDR3: CASSPRGQGNSPLHF. In DNA form, the CDR3 reads TGTGCCAGTAGCCCGAGGGGACAGGGTAATTCACCCCTCCACTTT.